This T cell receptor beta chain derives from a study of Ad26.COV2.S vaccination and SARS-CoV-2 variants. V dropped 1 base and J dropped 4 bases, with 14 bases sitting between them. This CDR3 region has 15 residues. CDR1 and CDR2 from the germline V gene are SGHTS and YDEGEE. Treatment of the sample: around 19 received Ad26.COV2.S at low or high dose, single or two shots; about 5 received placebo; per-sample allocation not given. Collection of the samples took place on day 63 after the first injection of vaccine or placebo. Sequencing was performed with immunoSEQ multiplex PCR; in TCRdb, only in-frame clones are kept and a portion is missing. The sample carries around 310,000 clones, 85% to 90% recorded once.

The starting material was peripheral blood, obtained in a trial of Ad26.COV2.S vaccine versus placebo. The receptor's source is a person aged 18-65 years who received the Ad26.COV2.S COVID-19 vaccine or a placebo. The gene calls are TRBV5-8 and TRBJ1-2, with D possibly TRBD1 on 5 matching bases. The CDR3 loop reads CASSLTGGVTYGYTF. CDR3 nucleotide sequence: TGTGCCAGCAGCTTGACTGGGGGAGTAACCTATGGCTACACCTTC.